The 22 T cell receptor beta chains in this list originate from one sample, sequenced in a study of blood T cell repertoires in COVID-19. Sequenced by immunoSEQ multiplex PCR; TCRdb stores in-frame clones only, minus some. The sample contains roughly 20,000 clones, just under 95% of which appear only once. Sequences were obtained from peripheral blood. The receptors here all came from a human donor in a cohort sampled during active COVID-19.

The chain links TRBV28 to TRBJ2-1; D is unclear. V lost 2 bases to trimming and J lost 6 bases, with 14 bases between them. The CDR3 covers 15 residues. The germline gives CDR1 MDHEN, CDR2 SYDVKM. The CDR3 region is CASSLLERKLNEQFF. The CDR3 DNA sequence: TGTGCCAGCAGTTTACTAGAACGGAAACTCAATGAGCAGTTCTTC.

The chain employs TRBV11-2 and TRBJ2-1; 8 bases are a match to TRBD2. Germline loops: CDR1 SGHAT, CDR2 FQNNGV. Losses at the gene ends were 5 bases for V and 2 bases for J; bases not matched to a gene: 11. The CDR3 is 17 amino acids. For the CDR3, the DNA is TGTGCCAGCAGCCCGCTGAAGGGAGCGGGAGCCTACAATGAGCAGTTCTTC. It yields the protein CASSPLKGAGAYNEQFF.

In this sample, this clone turned up a few times. The chain links TRBV5-1 to TRBJ2-7; 7 bases agree with TRBD1. V lost 4 bases to trimming and J lost 4 bases; unmatched junction nucleotides: 8. The CDR3 extends over 14 amino acids. In germline, CDR1 is SGHRS, CDR2 YFSETQ. In DNA form, the CDR3 reads TGCGCCAGCAGCCAAAGACAGGGAATTTACGAGCAGTACTTC. Translated: CASSQRQGIYEQYF.

This clone was found once. The chain combines TRBV7-9 with TRBJ2-7; TRBD2 agrees at 7 bases. Germline values: CDR1 SEHNR, CDR2 FQNEAQ (reference sequence). This CDR3 spans 13 amino acids. The ends lost 0 bases at V and 5 bases at J; junction bases unmatched: 1. Written as DNA, the CDR3 is TGTGCCAGCAGCTTAGCCCTAGCGGACGAGCAGTACTTC. Translated, it gives CASSLALADEQYF.

As DNA, the CDR3 is TGTGCCAGCAGCTTTGCGGGGGGCTCCTACGAGCAGTACTTC. Amino acid sequence: CASSFAGGSYEQYF. The chain uses TRBV7-2 and TRBJ2-7; 8 positions match TRBD2. With V trimmed by 3 bases and J by 0 bases, 1 base remained unmatched. The CDR3 extends over 14 amino acids. Germline CDR1 is SGHTA and CDR2 is FQGNSA.

The J gene is TRBJ2-3, the V gene TRBV4-3; the D is unclear. The CDR3 loop spans 15 amino acids. V was pared by 0 bases and J by 1 base, with 8 bases between. Germline CDR1 LGHNA, CDR2 YSLEER. CDR3 amino acids: CASSQDTPRTDTQYF. The CDR3 DNA reads as TGCGCCAGCAGCCAAGATACACCCCGCACAGATACGCAGTATTTT.

The CDR3 here is CASSFKDRQGFGDSNQPQHF. CDR3 bases: TGTGCCAGCAGTTTCAAGGATCGACAGGGGTTCGGAGATAGCAATCAGCCCCAGCATTTT. The chain couples TRBV27 to TRBJ1-5; 8 positions agree with TRBD1. CDR1 and CDR2 from the germline V gene are MNHEY and SMNVEV (reference sequence). J was trimmed by 0 bases and V by 3 bases; bases with no gene match: 16. This CDR3 is built from 20 residues.

The J gene is TRBJ2-3, the V gene TRBV9, with D possibly being TRBD1 (5 bases). This CDR3 contains 12 residues. Germline CDR1 and CDR2: SGDLS and YYNGEE. Trimming took 1 base from V and 10 from J, leaving 10 bases between them. In nucleotides, the CDR3 is TGTGCCAGCAGCGTAAGCCAGGGATCGCAGTATTTT. Protein sequence: CASSVSQGSQYF.

The chain carries TRBV9 and TRBJ1-2; tentatively, D is TRBD1 (6 bases). This CDR3 region has 15 residues. The germline V gene encodes CDR1 SGDLS and CDR2 YYNGEE. Between the trimmed V and J ends, which lost 0 bases and 4 bases, there was a span of 13 bases. The CDR3: CASSVVVDSAYGYTF. In DNA, the CDR3 is TGTGCCAGCAGCGTAGTAGTGGACAGCGCCTATGGCTACACCTTC.

The chain couples TRBV30 to TRBJ2-4; TRBD2 might be the D (6 bases). The CDR3 loop spans 15 amino acids. V lost 2 bases and J lost 4, with 15 bases in between. The germline CDR1 and CDR2 sequences are GTSNPN and SVGIG (reference sequence). This CDR3 is CAWSPGLLLKNIQYF. CDR3 in DNA: TGTGCCTGGAGTCCGGGACTCCTCCTAAAAAACATTCAGTACTTC.

This chain uses TRBV7-9 with TRBJ2-3; D is uncertain. CDR1 SEHNR and CDR2 FQNEAQ come from the germline V gene (reference sequence). Trimming removed 3 bases from V and 2 bases from J, with 15 bases in between. CDR3 length equals 16 residues. The CDR3 bases are TGTGCCAGCAGCTTGCGGCTCGGAGTCTCCACAGATACGCAGTATTTT. It codes for CASSLRLGVSTDTQYF. Full variable domain (outside the CDR3, taken from reference TRBV7-9 and TRBJ2-3): DTGVSQNPRHKITKRGQNVTFRCDPISEHNRLYWYRQTLGQGPEFLTYFQNEAQLEKSRLLSDRFSAERPKGSFSTLEIQRTEQGDSAMYLCASSLRLGVSTDTQYFGPGTRLTVL.

The chain joins TRBV2 to TRBJ2-7; the D gene is possibly TRBD1 (5 bases). The V end lost 7 bases, the J end lost 3 bases, and 16 bases lay between the germline ends. Germline V gives CDR1 SNHLY, CDR2 FYNNEI. The CDR3 runs to 14 residues. The chain's CDR3 is CASTPSLTVYEQYF. CDR3 nucleotide sequence: TGTGCCAGCACCCCCTCTTTGACAGTCTACGAGCAGTACTTC.

The J gene is TRBJ2-7, the V gene TRBV28; 9 bases are a match to TRBD2. CDR3 length: 15 amino acids. CDR1 is MDHEN, CDR2 SYDVKM, per germline. V lost 7 bases to trimming and J lost 7 bases; unmatched junction nucleotides: 14. CDR3 amino acids: CASTSAGGPPGEQYF. The DNA for the CDR3 is TGTGCCAGCACTTCGGCGGGAGGGCCCCCCGGGGAGCAGTACTTC.

This chain links TRBV14 with TRBJ1-6; TRBD1 matches 10 bases. V was pared by 6 bases and J by 9 bases, with 8 bases of the junction left unmatched. The CDR3 consists of 15 residues. Germline loops: CDR1 SGHDN, CDR2 FVKESK. Written as DNA, the CDR3 is TGTGCCAGCAGGCAGGGACAGGGGTTAAGTTCACCCCTCCACTTT. This sequence encodes CASRQGQGLSSPLHF.

The chain recombines TRBV30 with TRBJ2-1, with TRBD2 identical over 12 bases. The trim removed 3 bases at V and 9 bases at J, leaving 9 bases unmatched. The CDR3 is made up of 15 amino acids. The germline CDR1 and CDR2 sequences are GTSNPN and SVGIG (reference sequence). The CDR3 DNA follows: TGTGCCTGGAGCCTAGGACTAGCGGGAATTCGTGAGCAGTTCTTC. Amino acid sequence: CAWSLGLAGIREQFF.

The rearrangement uses TRBV28 and TRBJ2-7; possibly TRBD2 for D (6 bases). Germline loops: CDR1 MDHEN, CDR2 SYDVKM. The CDR3 is made up of 12 amino acids. V lost 5 bases and J 7 bases, leaving 12 bases between the germline ends. In nucleotides, the CDR3 is TGTGCCAGCAGTAGCGGGCCTTGGGAGCAGTACTTC. It specifies CASSSGPWEQYF.

V gene TRBV11-2 combines with J gene TRBJ2-7; maybe TRBD1 (5 bases). Germline CDR1 is SGHAT and CDR2 is FQNNGV. V gave up 1 base and J gave up 0 bases, with 16 bases separating them. The CDR3 contains 17 residues. The DNA for the CDR3 is TGTGCCAGCAGCTTAGTGAAAGGGGCAGGACCCTCCTACGAGCAGTACTTC. Translated, it gives CASSLVKGAGPSYEQYF.

This rearrangement joins TRBV5-4 to TRBJ2-1; no clear D. Germline V lookup: CDR1 SGHNT, CDR2 YYREEE (reference sequence). The CDR3 spans 18 residues. Trimming left V 4 bases short and J 8 bases short, with 28 bases between. This CDR3 is CASSPYPRIIKNSDEQFF. For the CDR3, the DNA is TGTGCCAGCAGCCCCTACCCTAGAATCATTAAGAATTCGGATGAGCAGTTCTTC.

This chain links TRBV18 with TRBJ2-7; 11 bases align to TRBD2. The CDR3 extends over 15 amino acids. The germline gives CDR1 KGHSH, CDR2 LQKENI. Trimming removed 5 bases from V and 0 bases from J; junction bases left unmatched: 3. Written as DNA, the CDR3 is TGTGCCAGCTCAGCGACTAGCGGGGCCTCCTACGAGCAGTACTTC. This sequence encodes CASSATSGASYEQYF.

V gene TRBV4-3 combines with J gene TRBJ1-2; maybe TRBD1 (5 bases). The V gene lost 0 bases and the J gene lost 7 bases, with 15 bases spanning the gap. The V gene's germline CDR1 is LGHNA and CDR2 YSLEER. The CDR3 covers 15 residues. The CDR3 DNA is TGCGCCAGCAGCCAAGAAAACCAGGGCCAGGTTGGCTACACCTTC. Its protein product is CASSQENQGQVGYTF.

The V call is TRBV6-8, the J call TRBJ2-1, with TRBD1 matching over 7 bases. Germline trimming cut 2 bases from V and 8 bases from J; bases unmatched to any gene: 15. This CDR3 region has 17 residues. Per germline, CDR1 MNHGY and CDR2 SAAAGT. The CDR3, as DNA: TGTGCCAGCAGTTACCCGGGACAGATTCAGTCGTTTGATGAGCAGTTCTTC. Protein product: CASSYPGQIQSFDEQFF.

The V gene is TRBV19, the J gene TRBJ1-2; D unclear. This CDR3 contains 15 residues. Trimming took off 2 bases at V and 3 bases at J, with 13 bases between the two ends. Per the germline V gene, CDR1 is LNHDA and CDR2 is SQIVND (reference sequence). This CDR3 reads CASSISVGLYYGYTF. Here the CDR3 DNA reads TGTGCCAGTAGTATATCGGTCGGACTTTACTATGGCTACACCTTC.